This T cell receptor (beta chain) originates from a study of T cell repertoires in aging, cancer and after chemotherapy. TCR beta rearrangements were amplified from peripheral blood genomic DNA. General observations from the study: Compared with age-matched healthy donors, untreated hematological or solid cancer patients showed higher blood TCR clonality.

A mixed TRB-A/B primer pool amplified rearranged TRB by multiplex touch-down PCR. TCRdb passed the multiplex PCR reads through MiXCR, listing each CDR3 protein once. The data show a few thousand distinct CDR3 sequences, around 70% seen once. A remark on this clonotype: Its target is unknown.

Sequencing input: blood. This sequence originates from a human donor with a solid tumor.

CDR3 loop: CASSYQAGGTDTQYF. CDR3 sequence (DNA): TGTGCCAGCAGTTACCAAGCGGGGGGCACAGATACGCAGTATTTT. The V gene is TRBV12-3 or TRBV12-4, the J gene TRBJ2-3; 8 positions match TRBD2. V lost 4 bases and J lost 1; bases outside the gene matches: 4. The CDR3 totals 15 residues.